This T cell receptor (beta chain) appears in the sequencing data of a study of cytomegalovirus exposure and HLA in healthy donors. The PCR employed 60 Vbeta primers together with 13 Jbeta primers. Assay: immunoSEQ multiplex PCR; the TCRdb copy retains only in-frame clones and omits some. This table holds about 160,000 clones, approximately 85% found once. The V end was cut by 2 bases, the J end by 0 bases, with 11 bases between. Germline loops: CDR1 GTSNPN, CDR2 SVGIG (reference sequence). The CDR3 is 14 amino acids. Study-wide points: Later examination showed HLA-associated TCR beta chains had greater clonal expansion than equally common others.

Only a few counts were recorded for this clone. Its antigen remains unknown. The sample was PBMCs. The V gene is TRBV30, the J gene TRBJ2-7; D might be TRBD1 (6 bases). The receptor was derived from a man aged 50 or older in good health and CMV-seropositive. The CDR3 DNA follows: TGTGCCTGGAGTCCGGGGACAACCTCCTACGAGCAGTACTTC. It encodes CAWSPGTTSYEQYF.